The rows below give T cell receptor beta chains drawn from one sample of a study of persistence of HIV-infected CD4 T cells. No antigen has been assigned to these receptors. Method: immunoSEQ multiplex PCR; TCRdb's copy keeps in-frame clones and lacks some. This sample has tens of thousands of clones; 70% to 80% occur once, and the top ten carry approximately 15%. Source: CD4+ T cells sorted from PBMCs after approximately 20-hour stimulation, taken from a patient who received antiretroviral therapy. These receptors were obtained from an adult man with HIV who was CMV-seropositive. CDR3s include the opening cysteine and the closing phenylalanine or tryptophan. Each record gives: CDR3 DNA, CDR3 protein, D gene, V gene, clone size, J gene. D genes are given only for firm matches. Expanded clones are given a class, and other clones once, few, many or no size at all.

CDR3nt: TGCGCCAGCAGTCAGACAGGGAGGACTGAAGCTTTCTTT
CDR3aa: CASSQTGRTEAFF
d_gene: TRBD1
v_gene: TRBV10-1
abundance: -
j_gene: TRBJ1-1

CDR3nt: TGCGCCAGCAGCGGCTTGGGTAGGACAGGGAAAAATTCACCCCTCCACTTT
CDR3aa: CASSGLGRTGKNSPLHF
d_gene: TRBD1
v_gene: TRBV10-2
abundance: -
j_gene: TRBJ1-6

CDR3nt: TGCGCCAGCAAACTTGGCGGGGAACGAGAGCAGTACTTC
CDR3aa: CASKLGGEREQYF
d_gene: -
v_gene: TRBV10-2
abundance: once
j_gene: TRBJ2-7

CDR3nt: TGTGCCAGCTACTTGGACGGGTGGGGGGACACTGAAGCTTTCTTT
CDR3aa: CASYLDGWGDTEAFF
d_gene: -
v_gene: TRBV7-9
abundance: -
j_gene: TRBJ1-1

CDR3nt: TGTGCCAGCAGTTCCCCGTCGGGGATAACCTACGAGCAGTACTTC
CDR3aa: CASSSPSGITYEQYF
d_gene: -
v_gene: TRBV28
abundance: -
j_gene: TRBJ2-7

CDR3nt: TGTGCCAGCAGAAGACAGGGGGCCCCTAGCAATCAGCCCCAGCATTTT
CDR3aa: CASRRQGAPSNQPQHF
d_gene: TRBD1
v_gene: TRBV5-6
abundance: -
j_gene: TRBJ1-5

CDR3nt: TGCGCCAGCACCTCCCCCGGAGAGACCCAGTACTTC
CDR3aa: CASTSPGETQYF
d_gene: -
v_gene: TRBV5-1
abundance: -
j_gene: TRBJ2-5

CDR3nt: TGTGCCTGGAAGGACGGAGGGCCCAATTCACCCCTCCACTTT
CDR3aa: CAWKDGGPNSPLHF
d_gene: -
v_gene: TRBV30
abundance: -
j_gene: TRBJ1-6

CDR3nt: TGTGCCAGCTCACCGGCCAGGGCGACCTACGAGCAGTACTTC
CDR3aa: CASSPARATYEQYF
d_gene: -
v_gene: TRBV18
abundance: -
j_gene: TRBJ2-7

CDR3nt: TGTGCCAGCCAAAAGGGACAGACCCGCAATCAGCCCCAGCATTTT
CDR3aa: CASQKGQTRNQPQHF
d_gene: TRBD1
v_gene: TRBV6-5
abundance: -
j_gene: TRBJ1-5

CDR3nt: TGTGCCAGCAGCCAACGGGATAACGCTGAAGCTTTCTTT
CDR3aa: CASSQRDNAEAFF
d_gene: -
v_gene: TRBV11-3
abundance: -
j_gene: TRBJ1-1

CDR3nt: TGTGCCAGCAGTTTCACCGGGACTAGCGGAACCGGGGAGCTGTTTTTT
CDR3aa: CASSFTGTSGTGELFF
d_gene: TRBD2
v_gene: TRBV6-5
abundance: -
j_gene: TRBJ2-2

CDR3nt: TGTGCCAGCTCCATAGGGGGGGGGCAGGAAAAACTGTTTTTT
CDR3aa: CASSIGGGQEKLFF
d_gene: -
v_gene: TRBV25-1
abundance: -
j_gene: TRBJ1-4

CDR3nt: TGTGCCATCAGTGAAAGAGAGAACACCGGGGAGCTGTTTTTT
CDR3aa: CAISERENTGELFF
d_gene: -
v_gene: TRBV10-3
abundance: -
j_gene: TRBJ2-2

CDR3nt: TGTGCCACCAGAAGCAACTTGGACGCAGATACGCAGTATTTT
CDR3aa: CATRSNLDADTQYF
d_gene: -
v_gene: TRBV24-1
abundance: -
j_gene: TRBJ2-3

CDR3nt: TGCGCCAGCAGCTTATCGATCGTCGGGGGTTCTAATGAAAAACTGTTTTTT
CDR3aa: CASSLSIVGGSNEKLFF
d_gene: -
v_gene: TRBV5-1
abundance: -
j_gene: TRBJ1-4

CDR3nt: TGCGCCAGCAGCCAAGATGATGAACAGGGGCACACAGATACGCAGTATTTT
CDR3aa: CASSQDDEQGHTDTQYF
d_gene: TRBD1
v_gene: TRBV4-1
abundance: -
j_gene: TRBJ2-3

CDR3nt: TGTGCCAGCAGCGCAGACAGGGGGAATGCCTACAATGAGCAGTTCTTC
CDR3aa: CASSADRGNAYNEQFF
d_gene: TRBD1
v_gene: TRBV11-3
abundance: -
j_gene: TRBJ2-1

CDR3nt: TGTGCCAGCACAGGGGCGATTAATGAAAAACTGTTTTTT
CDR3aa: CASTGAINEKLFF
d_gene: -
v_gene: TRBV6-5
abundance: few
j_gene: TRBJ1-4

CDR3nt: TGTGCCAGCAGCCAGGACAGGGCGAGGTTTGGGTTCCTCTTTGGAACTAATGAAAAACTGTTTTTT
CDR3aa: CASSQDRARFGFLFGTNEKLFF
d_gene: TRBD1
v_gene: TRBV2
abundance: -
j_gene: TRBJ1-4

CDR3nt: TGCAGCGCTCGGGACAGGGAGAACTATGGCTACACCTTC
CDR3aa: CSARDRENYGYTF
d_gene: TRBD1
v_gene: TRBV29-1
abundance: -
j_gene: TRBJ1-2

CDR3nt: TGTGCCATCAGTGGGATGACTAGCACACAAGAGACCCAGTACTTC
CDR3aa: CAISGMTSTQETQYF
d_gene: TRBD2
v_gene: TRBV10-3
abundance: -
j_gene: TRBJ2-5

CDR3nt: TGTGCCAGCAGTACCTACTCTAGCGGGGGGGGAAATGAGCAGTTCTTC
CDR3aa: CASSTYSSGGGNEQFF
d_gene: TRBD2
v_gene: TRBV27
abundance: -
j_gene: TRBJ2-1

CDR3nt: TGTGCCAGCAGCCGGGACAGGAGCTCCTACGAGCAGTACTTC
CDR3aa: CASSRDRSSYEQYF
d_gene: TRBD1
v_gene: TRBV4-2
abundance: -
j_gene: TRBJ2-7

CDR3nt: TGTGCCAGTAGTATTTTCGCCGGATCCGTTAGCAATCAGCCCCAGCATTTT
CDR3aa: CASSIFAGSVSNQPQHF
d_gene: -
v_gene: TRBV19
abundance: few
j_gene: TRBJ1-5

CDR3nt: TGTGCCAGCAGCCCCACAGGGGGTAGTAATTCACCCCTCCACTTT
CDR3aa: CASSPTGGSNSPLHF
d_gene: TRBD1
v_gene: TRBV7-8
abundance: few
j_gene: TRBJ1-6

CDR3nt: TGTGCCAGCAGTTGGGGAATCAATCAGCCCCAGCATTTT
CDR3aa: CASSWGINQPQHF
d_gene: -
v_gene: TRBV25-1
abundance: once
j_gene: TRBJ1-5

CDR3nt: TGTGCCAGCAGCCAAGTTTCGCCTCTAGCAACAGATACGCAGTATTTT
CDR3aa: CASSQVSPLATDTQYF
d_gene: -
v_gene: TRBV4-2
abundance: -
j_gene: TRBJ2-3

CDR3nt: TGTGCCAGCAGTGGGGGGAGTTCCTTAGGAGAGACCCAGTACTTC
CDR3aa: CASSGGSSLGETQYF
d_gene: -
v_gene: TRBV2
abundance: -
j_gene: TRBJ2-5

CDR3nt: TGTGCCAGCAGTTCGTATGGGGCAGGGGCCGTAGGGGAGCAGTTCTTC
CDR3aa: CASSSYGAGAVGEQFF
d_gene: -
v_gene: TRBV6-2/TRBV6-3
abundance: -
j_gene: TRBJ2-1